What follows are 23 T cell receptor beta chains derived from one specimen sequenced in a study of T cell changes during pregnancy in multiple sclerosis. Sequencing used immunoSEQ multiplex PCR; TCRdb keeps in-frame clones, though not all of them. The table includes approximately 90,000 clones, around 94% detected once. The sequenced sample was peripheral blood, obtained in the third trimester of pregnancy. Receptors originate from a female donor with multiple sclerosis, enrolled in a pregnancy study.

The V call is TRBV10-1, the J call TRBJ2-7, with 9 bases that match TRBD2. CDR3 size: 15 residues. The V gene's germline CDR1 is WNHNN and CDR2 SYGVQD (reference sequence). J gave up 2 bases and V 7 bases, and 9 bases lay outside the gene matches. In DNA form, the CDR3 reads TGCGCCAGCATCAATCGACTAGCGGTCCCCTACGAGCAGTACTTC. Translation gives CASINRLAVPYEQYF.

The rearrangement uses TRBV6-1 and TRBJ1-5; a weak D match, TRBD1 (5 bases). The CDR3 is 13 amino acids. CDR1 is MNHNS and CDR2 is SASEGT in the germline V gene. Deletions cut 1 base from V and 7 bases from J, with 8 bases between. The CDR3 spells CASSEDRRQPQHF. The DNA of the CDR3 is TGTGCCAGCAGTGAAGACAGGCGCCAGCCCCAGCATTTT.

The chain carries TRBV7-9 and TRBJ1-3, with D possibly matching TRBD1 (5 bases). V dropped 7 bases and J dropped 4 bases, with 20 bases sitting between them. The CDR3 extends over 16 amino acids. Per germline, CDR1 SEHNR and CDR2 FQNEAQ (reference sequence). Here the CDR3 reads CASTQSGGMEGNTIYF. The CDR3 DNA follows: TGTGCCAGCACCCAATCGGGGGGAATGGAGGGAAACACCATATATTTT.

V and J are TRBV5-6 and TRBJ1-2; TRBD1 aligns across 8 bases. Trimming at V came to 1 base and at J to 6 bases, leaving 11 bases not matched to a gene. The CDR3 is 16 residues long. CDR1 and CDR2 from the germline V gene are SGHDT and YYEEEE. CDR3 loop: CASSLQGAERGDGYTF. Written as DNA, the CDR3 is TGTGCCAGCAGCTTGCAGGGGGCCGAACGAGGGGATGGCTACACCTTC.

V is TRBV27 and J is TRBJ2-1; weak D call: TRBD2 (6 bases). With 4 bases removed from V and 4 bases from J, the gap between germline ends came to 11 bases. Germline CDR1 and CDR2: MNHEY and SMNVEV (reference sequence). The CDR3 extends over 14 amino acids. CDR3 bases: TGTGCCAGCAGTTCGGGGACTTCTTACAATGAGCAGTTCTTC. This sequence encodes CASSSGTSYNEQFF.

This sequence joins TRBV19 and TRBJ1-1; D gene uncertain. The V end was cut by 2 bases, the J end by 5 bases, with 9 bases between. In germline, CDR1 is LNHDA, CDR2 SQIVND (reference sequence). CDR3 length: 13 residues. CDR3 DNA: TGTGCCAGTAGTATAAGTCGGGGTACTGAAGCTTTCTTT. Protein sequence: CASSISRGTEAFF. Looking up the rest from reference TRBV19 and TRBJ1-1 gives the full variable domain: DGGITQSPKYLFRKEGQNVTLSCEQNLNHDAMYWYRQDPGQGLRLIYYSQIVNDFQKGDIAEGYSVSREKKESFPLTVTSAQKNPTAFYLCASSISRGTEAFFGQGTRLTVV.

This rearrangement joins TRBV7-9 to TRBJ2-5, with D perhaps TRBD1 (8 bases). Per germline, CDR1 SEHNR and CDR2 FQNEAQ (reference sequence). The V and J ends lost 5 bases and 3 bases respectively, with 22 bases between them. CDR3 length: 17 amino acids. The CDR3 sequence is CASSPATGGVSKETQYF. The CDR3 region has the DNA TGTGCCAGCAGCCCCGCAACAGGGGGGGTTTCAAAAGAGACCCAGTACTTC.

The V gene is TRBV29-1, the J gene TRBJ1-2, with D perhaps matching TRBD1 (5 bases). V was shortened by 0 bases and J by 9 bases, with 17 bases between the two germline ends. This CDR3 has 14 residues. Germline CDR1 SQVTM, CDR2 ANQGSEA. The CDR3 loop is CSVEDRRGTASYTF. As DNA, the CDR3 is TGCAGCGTTGAAGATCGAAGGGGAACGGCTAGCTACACCTTC.

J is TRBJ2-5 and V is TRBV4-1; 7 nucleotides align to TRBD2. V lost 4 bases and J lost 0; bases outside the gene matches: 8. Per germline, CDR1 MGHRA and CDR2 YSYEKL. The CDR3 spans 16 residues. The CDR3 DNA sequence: TGCGCCAGCAGCCCACGGGCAGCGGGGAACCAAGAGACCCAGTACTTC. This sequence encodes CASSPRAAGNQETQYF.

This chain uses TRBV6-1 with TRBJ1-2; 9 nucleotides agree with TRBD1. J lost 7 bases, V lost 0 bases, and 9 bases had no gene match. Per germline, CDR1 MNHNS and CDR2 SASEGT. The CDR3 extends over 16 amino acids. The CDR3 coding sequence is TGTGCCAGCAGTGAAGCCTCGGGACAGGGTGTGGCTGGCTACACCTTC. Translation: CASSEASGQGVAGYTF.

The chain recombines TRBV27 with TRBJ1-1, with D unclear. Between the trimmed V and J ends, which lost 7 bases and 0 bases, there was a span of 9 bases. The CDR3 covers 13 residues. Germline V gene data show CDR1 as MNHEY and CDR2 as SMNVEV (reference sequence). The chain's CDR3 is CASKVTMNTEAFF. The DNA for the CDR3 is TGTGCCAGCAAAGTAACTATGAACACTGAAGCTTTCTTT.

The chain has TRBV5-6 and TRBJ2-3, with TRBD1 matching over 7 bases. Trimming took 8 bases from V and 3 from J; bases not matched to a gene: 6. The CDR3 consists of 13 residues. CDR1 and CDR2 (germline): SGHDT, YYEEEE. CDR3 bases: TGTGCCAGTCTTCACAGGGGAACAGATACGCAGTATTTT. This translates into CASLHRGTDTQYF.

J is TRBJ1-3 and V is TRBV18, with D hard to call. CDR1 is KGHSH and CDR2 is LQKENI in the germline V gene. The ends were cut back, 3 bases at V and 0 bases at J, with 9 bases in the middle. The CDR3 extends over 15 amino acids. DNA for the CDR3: TGTGCCAGCTCACCTGGCACCCTCTCTGGAAACACCATATATTTT. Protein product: CASSPGTLSGNTIYF.

For the CDR3, the DNA is TGTGCCAGCAATTTACAGGGTGGCCCTGAAGCTTTCTTT. Residues: CASNLQGGPEAFF. The chain uses TRBV6-1 and TRBJ1-1; perhaps TRBD1 as D (6 bases). V lost 7 bases and J lost 6, with 15 bases in between. CDR1 and CDR2 from the germline V gene are MNHNS and SASEGT. There are 13 residues in the CDR3.

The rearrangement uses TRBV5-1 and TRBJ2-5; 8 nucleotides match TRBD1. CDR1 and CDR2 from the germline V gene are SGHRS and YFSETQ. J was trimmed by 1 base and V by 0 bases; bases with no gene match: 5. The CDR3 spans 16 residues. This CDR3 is CASSLAPGGGQETQYF. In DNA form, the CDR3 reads TGCGCCAGCAGCTTGGCCCCAGGGGGCGGCCAAGAGACCCAGTACTTC.

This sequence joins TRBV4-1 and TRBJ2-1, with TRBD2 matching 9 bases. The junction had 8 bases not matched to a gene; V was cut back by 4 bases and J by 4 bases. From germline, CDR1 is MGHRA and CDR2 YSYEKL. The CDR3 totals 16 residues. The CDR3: CASSPAGGNFYNEQFF. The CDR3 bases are TGCGCCAGCAGCCCCGCGGGAGGGAACTTTTACAATGAGCAGTTCTTC.

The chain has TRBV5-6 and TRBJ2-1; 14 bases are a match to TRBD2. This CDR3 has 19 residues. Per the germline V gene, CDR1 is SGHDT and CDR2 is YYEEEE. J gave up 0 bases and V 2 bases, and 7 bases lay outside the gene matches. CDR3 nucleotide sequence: TGTGCCAGCAGCTTCCCGGGACTAGCGGGAGAGATCTCCTACAATGAGCAGTTCTTC. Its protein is CASSFPGLAGEISYNEQFF.

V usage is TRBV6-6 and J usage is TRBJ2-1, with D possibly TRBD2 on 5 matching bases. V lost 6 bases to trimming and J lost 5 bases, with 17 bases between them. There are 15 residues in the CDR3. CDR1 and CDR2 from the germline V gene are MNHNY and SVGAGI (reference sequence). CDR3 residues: CASRISTRGNNEQFF. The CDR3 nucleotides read TGTGCCAGCAGGATCTCGACCCGGGGTAACAATGAGCAGTTCTTC.

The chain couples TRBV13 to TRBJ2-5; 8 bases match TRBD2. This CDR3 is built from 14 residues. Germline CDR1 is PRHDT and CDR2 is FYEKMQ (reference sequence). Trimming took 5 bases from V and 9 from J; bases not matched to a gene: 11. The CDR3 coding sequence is TGTGCCAGCAGCCAAGCGGGCGGGCGGGGGGCCCAGTACTTC. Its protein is CASSQAGGRGAQYF.

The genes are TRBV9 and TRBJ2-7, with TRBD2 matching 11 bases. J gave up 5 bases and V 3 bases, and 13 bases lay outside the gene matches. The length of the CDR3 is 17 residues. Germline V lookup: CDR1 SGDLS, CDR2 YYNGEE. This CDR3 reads CASSGSPRLAGIDEQYF. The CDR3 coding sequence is TGTGCCAGCAGCGGAAGCCCCCGACTAGCGGGAATCGACGAGCAGTACTTC.

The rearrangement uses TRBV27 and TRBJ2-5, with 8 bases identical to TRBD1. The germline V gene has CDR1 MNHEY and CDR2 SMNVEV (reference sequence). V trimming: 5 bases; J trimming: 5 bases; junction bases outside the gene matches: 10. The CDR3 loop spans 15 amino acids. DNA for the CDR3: TGTGCCAGCAGTCCTGGACAGGGTGCTCGGGAGACCCAGTACTTC. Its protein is CASSPGQGARETQYF.

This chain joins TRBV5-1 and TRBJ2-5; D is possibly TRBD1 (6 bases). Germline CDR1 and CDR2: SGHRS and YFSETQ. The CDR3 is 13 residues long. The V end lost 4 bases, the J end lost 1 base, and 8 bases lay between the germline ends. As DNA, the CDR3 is TGCGCCAGCAGCCGGACAGTCCAAGAGACCCAGTACTTC. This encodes CASSRTVQETQYF.

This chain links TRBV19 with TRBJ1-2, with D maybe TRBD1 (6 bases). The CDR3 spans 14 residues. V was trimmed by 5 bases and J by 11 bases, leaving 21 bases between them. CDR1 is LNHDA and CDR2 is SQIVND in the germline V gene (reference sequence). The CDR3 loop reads CASSSTMTGLGYTF. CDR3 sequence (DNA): TGTGCCAGTAGTTCAACGATGACAGGTTTAGGGTACACCTTC.